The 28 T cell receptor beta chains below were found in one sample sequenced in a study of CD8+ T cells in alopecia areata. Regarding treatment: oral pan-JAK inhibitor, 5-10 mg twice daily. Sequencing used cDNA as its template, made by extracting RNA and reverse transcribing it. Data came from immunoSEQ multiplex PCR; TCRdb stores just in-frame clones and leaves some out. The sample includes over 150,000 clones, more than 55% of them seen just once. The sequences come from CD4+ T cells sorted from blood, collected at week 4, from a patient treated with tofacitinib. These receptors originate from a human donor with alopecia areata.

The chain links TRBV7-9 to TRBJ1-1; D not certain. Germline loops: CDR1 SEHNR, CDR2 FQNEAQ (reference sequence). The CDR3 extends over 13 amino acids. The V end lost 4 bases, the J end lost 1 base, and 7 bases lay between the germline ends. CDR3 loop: CASSSGPNTEAFF. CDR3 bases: TGTGCCAGCAGCTCCGGACCGAACACTGAAGCTTTCTTT.

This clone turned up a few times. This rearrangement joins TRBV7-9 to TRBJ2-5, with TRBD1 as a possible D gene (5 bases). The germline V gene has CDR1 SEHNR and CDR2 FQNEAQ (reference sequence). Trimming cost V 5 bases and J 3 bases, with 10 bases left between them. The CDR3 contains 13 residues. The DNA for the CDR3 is TGTGCCAGCAGCCGACAGTACAAAGAGACCCAGTACTTC. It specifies CASSRQYKETQYF.

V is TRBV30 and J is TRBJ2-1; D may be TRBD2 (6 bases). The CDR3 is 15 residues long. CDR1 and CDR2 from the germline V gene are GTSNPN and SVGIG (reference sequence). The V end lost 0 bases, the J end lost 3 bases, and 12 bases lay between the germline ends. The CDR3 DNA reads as TGTGCCTGGAGTGTACTTAGCGGCCTCTACAATGAGCAGTTCTTC. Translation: CAWSVLSGLYNEQFF.

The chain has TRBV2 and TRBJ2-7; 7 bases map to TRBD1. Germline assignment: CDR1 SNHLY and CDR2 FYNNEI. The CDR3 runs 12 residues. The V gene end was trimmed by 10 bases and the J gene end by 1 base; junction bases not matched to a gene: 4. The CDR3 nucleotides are TGTGCCACCGGACAGGATTCCTACGAGCAGTACTTC. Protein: CATGQDSYEQYF.

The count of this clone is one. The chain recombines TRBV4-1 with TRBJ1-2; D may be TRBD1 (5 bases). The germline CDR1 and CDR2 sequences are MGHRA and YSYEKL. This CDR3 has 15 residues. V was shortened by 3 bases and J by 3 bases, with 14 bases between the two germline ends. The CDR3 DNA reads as TGCGCCAGCAGCCAGGCAGTTCCGGGGGACTATGGCTACACCTTC. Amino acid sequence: CASSQAVPGDYGYTF.

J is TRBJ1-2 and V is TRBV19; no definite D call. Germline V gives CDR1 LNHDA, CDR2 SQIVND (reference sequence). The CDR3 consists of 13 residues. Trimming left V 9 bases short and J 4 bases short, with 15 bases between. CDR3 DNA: TGTGCCAGCCCTAAGAAGCAGCTCTATGGCTACACCTTC. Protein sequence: CASPKKQLYGYTF.

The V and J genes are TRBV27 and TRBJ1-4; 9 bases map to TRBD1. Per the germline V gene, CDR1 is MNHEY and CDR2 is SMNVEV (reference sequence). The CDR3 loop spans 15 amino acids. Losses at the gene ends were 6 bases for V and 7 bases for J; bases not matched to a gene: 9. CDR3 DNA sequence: TGTGCCAGCAGCCCCCCGGGACAGGGTCGTGAAAAACTGTTTTTT. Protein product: CASSPPGQGREKLFF.

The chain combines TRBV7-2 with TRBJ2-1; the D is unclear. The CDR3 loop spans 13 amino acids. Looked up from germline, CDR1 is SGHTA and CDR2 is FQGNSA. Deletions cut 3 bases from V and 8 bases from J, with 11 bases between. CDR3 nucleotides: TGTGCCAGCAGCTTTGTTCCCCTTGATGAGCAGTTCTTC. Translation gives CASSFVPLDEQFF.

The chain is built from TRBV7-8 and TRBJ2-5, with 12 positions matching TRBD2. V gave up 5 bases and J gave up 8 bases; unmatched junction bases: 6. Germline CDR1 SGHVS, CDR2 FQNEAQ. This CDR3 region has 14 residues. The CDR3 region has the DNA TGTGCCAGCAGCCCAGCTAGCGGGGGGGTCACCCAGTACTTC. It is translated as CASSPASGGVTQYF.

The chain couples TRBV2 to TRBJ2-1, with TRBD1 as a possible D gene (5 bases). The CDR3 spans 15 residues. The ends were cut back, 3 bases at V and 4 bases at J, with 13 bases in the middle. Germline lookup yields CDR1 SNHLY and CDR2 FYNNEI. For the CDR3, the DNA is TGTGCCAGCAGTGATCAGGGAATCGGGTACAATGAGCAGTTCTTC. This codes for CASSDQGIGYNEQFF.

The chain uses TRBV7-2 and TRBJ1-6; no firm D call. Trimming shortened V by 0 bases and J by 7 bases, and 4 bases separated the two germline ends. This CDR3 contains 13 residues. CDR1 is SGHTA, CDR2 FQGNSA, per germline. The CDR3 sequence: CASSLAVNSPLHF. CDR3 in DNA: TGTGCCAGCAGCTTAGCGGTGAATTCACCCCTCCACTTT.

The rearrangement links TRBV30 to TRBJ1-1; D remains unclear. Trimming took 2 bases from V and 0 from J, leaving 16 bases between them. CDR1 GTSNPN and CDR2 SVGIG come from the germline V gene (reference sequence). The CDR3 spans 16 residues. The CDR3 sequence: CAWSPRQLIMNTEAFF. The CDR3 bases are TGTGCCTGGAGTCCCCGGCAGCTTATTATGAACACTGAAGCTTTCTTT.

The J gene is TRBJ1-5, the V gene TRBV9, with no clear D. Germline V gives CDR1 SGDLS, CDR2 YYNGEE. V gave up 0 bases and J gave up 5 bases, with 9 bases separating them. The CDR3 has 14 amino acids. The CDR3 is CASSVDAVHQPQHF. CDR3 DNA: TGTGCCAGCAGCGTAGACGCCGTCCATCAGCCCCAGCATTTT.

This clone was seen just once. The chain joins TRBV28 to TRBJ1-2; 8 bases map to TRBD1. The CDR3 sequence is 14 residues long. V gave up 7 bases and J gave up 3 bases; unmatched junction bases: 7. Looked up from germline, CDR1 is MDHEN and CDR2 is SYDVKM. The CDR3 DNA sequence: TGTGCCAGCACCCTACAGGGGGTTGACTATGGCTACACCTTC. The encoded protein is CASTLQGVDYGYTF.

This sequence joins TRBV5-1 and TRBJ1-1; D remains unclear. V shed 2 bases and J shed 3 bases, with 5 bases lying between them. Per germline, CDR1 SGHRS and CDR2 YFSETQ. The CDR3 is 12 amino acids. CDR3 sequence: CASSLMDTEAFF. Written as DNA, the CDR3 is TGCGCCAGCAGCTTAATGGACACTGAAGCTTTCTTT.

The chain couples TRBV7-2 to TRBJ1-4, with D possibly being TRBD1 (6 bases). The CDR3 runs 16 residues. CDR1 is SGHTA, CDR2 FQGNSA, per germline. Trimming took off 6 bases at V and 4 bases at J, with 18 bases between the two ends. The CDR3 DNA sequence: TGTGCCAGCAGTTCGGAAAGTGGCAGGGGTAATGAAAAACTGTTTTTT. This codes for CASSSESGRGNEKLFF.

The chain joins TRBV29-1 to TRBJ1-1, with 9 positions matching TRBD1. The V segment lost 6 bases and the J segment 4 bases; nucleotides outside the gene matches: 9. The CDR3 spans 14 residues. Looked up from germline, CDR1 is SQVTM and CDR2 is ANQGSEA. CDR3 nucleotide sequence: TGCAGCGTAGAGTCAACAGGGGGCCGCACTGAAGCTTTCTTT. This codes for CSVESTGGRTEAFF. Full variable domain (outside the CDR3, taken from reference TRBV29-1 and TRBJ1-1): SAVISQKPSRDICQRGTSLTIQCQVDSQVTMMFWYRQQPGQSLTLIATANQGSEATYESGFVIDKFPISRPNLTFSTLTVSNMSPEDSSIYLCSVESTGGRTEAFFGQGTRLTVV.

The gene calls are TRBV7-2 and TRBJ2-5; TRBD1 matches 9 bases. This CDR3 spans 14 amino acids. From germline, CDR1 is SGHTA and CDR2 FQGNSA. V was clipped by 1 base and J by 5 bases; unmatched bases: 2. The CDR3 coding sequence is TGTGCCAGCAGCTTAGTGGGGACAGGGGAGACCCAGTACTTC. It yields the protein CASSLVGTGETQYF.

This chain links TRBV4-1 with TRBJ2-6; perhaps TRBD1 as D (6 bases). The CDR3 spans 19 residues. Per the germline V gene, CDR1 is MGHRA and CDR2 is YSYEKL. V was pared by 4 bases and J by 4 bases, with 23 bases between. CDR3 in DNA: TGCGCCAGCAGCCCGTGGGGGCAGGGTCGAAGGGACGGGGCCAACGTCCTGACTTTC. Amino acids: CASSPWGQGRRDGANVLTF.

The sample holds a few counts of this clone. CDR3 sequence reads: CASSRLGTSNQPQHF. DNA of the CDR3: TGTGCCAGCAGTCGCTTGGGAACCAGCAATCAGCCCCAGCATTTT. The chain combines TRBV6-6 with TRBJ1-5; D gene unclear. The CDR3 has 15 residues. Per germline, CDR1 MNHNY and CDR2 SVGAGI (reference sequence). V was pared by 5 bases and J by 1 base, with 12 bases between.

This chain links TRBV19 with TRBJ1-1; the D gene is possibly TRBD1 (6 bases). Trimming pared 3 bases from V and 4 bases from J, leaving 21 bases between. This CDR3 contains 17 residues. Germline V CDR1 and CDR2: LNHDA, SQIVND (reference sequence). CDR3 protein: CASSIMGRGARSTEAFF. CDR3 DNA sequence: TGTGCCAGTAGTATCATGGGCAGGGGAGCGCGGAGCACTGAAGCTTTCTTT.

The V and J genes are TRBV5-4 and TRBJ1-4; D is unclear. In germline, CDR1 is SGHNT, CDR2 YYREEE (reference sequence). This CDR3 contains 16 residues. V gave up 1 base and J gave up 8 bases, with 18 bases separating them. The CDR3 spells CASSLPLPTGGEKLFF. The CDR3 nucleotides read TGTGCCAGCAGCTTGCCCCTACCGACGGGAGGGGAAAAACTGTTTTTT. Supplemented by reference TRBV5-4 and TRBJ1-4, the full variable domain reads ETGVTQSPTHLIKTRGQQVTLRCSSQSGHNTVSWYQQALGQGPQFIFQYYREEENGRGNFPPRFSGLQFPNYSSELNVNALELDDSALYLCASSLPLPTGGEKLFFGSGTQLSVL.

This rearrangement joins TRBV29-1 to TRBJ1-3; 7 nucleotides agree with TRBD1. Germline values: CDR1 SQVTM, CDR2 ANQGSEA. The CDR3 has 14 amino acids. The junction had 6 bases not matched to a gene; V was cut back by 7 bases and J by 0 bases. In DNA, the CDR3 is TGCAGCGCCCGACAGGGTGACTCTGGAAACACCATATATTTT. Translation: CSARQGDSGNTIYF.

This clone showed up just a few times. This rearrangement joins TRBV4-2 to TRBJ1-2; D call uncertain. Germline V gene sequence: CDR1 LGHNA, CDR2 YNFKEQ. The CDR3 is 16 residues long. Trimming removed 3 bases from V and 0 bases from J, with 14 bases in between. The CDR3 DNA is TGTGCCAGCAGCCACCCTCAAGGAGAGGCTAACTATGGCTACACCTTC. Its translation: CASSHPQGEANYGYTF.

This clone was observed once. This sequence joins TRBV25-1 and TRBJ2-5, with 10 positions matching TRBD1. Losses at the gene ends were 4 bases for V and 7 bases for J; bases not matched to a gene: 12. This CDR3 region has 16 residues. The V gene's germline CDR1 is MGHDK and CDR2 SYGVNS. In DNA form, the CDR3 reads TGTGCCAGCAGTGTCCACCGGGACAGGGGAGGTGGGACCCAGTACTTC. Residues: CASSVHRDRGGGTQYF.

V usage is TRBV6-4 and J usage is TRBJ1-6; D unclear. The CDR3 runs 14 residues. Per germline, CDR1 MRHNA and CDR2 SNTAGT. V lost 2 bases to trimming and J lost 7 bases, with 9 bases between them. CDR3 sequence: CASSDGLRNSPLHF. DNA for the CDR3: TGTGCCAGCAGTGACGGGTTGAGGAATTCACCCCTCCACTTT.

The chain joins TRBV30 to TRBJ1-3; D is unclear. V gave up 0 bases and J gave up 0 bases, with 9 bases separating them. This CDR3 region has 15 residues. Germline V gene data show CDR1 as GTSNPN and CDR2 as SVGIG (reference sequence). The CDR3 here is CAWSVQGLSGNTIYF. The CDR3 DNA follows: TGTGCCTGGAGTGTACAAGGGCTCTCTGGAAACACCATATATTTT.

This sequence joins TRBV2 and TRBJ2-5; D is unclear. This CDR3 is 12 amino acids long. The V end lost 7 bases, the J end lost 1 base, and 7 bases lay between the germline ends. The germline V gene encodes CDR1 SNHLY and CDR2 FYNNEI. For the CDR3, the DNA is TGTGCCAGCATCCGTATCCAAGAGACCCAGTACTTC. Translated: CASIRIQETQYF.